The 3 T cell receptor beta chains listed next were all sequenced from one sample in a study of blood T cell repertoires in COVID-19. Only in-frame clones appear in the TCRdb table, and some are missing; sequencing was by immunoSEQ multiplex PCR. The table records over 350,000 clones, around 90% of them present only once. The sample was PBMCs or T cells enriched from blood (not recorded which). These receptors were obtained from a woman between 18 and 29 years old who had recovered from COVID-19.

The rearrangement links TRBV9 to TRBJ2-1; TRBD2 matches at 10 bases. The J segment lost 2 bases and the V segment lost 4 bases, leaving 3 bases of the junction unmatched. Germline lookup yields CDR1 SGDLS and CDR2 YYNGEE. This CDR3 is built from 15 residues. The CDR3: CASSKSGGAYNEQFF. In DNA form, the CDR3 reads TGTGCCAGCAGCAAGAGCGGGGGGGCCTACAATGAGCAGTTCTTC.

This clone has just one count. V is TRBV29-1 and J is TRBJ1-2; D might be TRBD1 (6 bases). V was shortened by 7 bases and J by 7 bases, with 16 bases between the two germline ends. The CDR3 sequence is 12 residues long. Germline V gene data show CDR1 as SQVTM and CDR2 as ANQGSEA. The CDR3 reads CSAEGTYSGYTF. Written as DNA, the CDR3 is TGCAGCGCCGAGGGGACATATTCTGGCTACACCTTC.

CDR3 sequence (DNA): TGTGCCAGCAGCTCCGGGACAGGGAACAATCAGCCCCAGCATTTT. Translation: CASSSGTGNNQPQHF. The chain couples TRBV7-9 to TRBJ1-5; 9 nucleotides match TRBD1. The CDR3 has 15 residues. V trimming: 4 bases; J trimming: 3 bases; junction bases outside the gene matches: 4. Germline-derived CDR1 and CDR2 are SEHNR and FQNEAQ (reference sequence).